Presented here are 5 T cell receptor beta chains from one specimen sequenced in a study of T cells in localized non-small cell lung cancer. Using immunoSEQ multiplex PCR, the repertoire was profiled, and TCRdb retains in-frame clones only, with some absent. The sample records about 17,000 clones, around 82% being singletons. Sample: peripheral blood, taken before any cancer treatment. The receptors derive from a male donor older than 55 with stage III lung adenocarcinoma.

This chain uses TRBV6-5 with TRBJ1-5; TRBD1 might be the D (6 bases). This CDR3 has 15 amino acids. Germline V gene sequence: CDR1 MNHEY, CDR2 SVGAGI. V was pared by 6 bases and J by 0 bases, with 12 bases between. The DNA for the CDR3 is TGTGCCAGCAGGGACAGCATTTATAGCAATCAGCCCCAGCATTTT. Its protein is CASRDSIYSNQPQHF.

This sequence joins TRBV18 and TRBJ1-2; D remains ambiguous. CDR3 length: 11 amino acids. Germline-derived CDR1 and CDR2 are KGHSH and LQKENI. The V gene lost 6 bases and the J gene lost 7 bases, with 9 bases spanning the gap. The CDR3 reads CASSAVSGYTF. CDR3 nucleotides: TGTGCCAGCTCGGCCGTGTCTGGCTACACCTTC.

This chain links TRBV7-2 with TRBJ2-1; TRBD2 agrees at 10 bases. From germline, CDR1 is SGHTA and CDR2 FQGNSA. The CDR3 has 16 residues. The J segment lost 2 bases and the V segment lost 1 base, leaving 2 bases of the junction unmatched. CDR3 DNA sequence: TGTGCCAGCAGCTTAGAGGGGACTAGCGCCTACAATGAGCAGTTCTTC. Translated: CASSLEGTSAYNEQFF.

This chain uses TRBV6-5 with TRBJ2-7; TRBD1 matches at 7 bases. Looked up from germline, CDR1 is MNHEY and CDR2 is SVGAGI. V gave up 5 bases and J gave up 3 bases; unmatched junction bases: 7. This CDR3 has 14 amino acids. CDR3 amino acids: CASSNPGQHYEQYF. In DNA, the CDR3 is TGTGCCAGCAGTAACCCGGGACAGCACTACGAGCAGTACTTC.

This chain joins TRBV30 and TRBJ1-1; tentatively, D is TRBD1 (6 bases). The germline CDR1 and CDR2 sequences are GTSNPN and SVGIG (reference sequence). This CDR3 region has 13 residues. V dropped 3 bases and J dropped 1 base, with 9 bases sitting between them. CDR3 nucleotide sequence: TGTGCCTGGAGAGGACAGTCGAACACTGAAGCTTTCTTT. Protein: CAWRGQSNTEAFF.